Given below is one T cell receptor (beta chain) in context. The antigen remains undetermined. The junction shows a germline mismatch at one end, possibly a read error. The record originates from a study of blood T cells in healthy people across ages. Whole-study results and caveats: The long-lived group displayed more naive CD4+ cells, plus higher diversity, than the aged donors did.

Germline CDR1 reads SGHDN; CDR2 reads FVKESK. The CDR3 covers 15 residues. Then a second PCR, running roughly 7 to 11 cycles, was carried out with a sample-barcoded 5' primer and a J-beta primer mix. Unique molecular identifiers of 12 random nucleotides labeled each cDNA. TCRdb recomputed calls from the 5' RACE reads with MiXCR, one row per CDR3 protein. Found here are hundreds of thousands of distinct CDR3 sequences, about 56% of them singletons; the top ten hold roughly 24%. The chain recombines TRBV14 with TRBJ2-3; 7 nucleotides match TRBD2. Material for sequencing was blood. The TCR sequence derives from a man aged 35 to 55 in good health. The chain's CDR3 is CASSLGGTYTGTQYF. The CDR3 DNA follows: TGTGCCAGCAGCCTGGGGGGGACCTACACAGGTACGCAGTATTTT.